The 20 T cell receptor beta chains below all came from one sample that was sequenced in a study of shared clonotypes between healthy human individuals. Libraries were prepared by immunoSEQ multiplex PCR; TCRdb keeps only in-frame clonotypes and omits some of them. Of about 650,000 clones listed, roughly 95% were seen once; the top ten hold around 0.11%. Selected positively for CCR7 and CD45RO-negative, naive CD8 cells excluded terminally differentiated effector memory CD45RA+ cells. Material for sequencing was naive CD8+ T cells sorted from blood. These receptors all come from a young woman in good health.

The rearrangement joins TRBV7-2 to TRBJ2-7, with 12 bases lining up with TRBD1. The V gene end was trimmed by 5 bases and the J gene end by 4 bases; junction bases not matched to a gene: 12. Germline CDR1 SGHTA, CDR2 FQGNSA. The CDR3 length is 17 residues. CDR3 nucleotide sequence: TGTGCCAGCAGCCAACCAGGGACAGGGGGCGCGAGTTACGAGCAGTACTTC. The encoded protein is CASSQPGTGGASYEQYF.

The CDR3 protein is CASSEGSLNEQFF. CDR3 DNA sequence: TGTGCCAGCAGTGAGGGGAGTTTGAATGAGCAGTTCTTC. The chain links TRBV25-1 to TRBJ2-1; possible D gene TRBD2, 5 bases. The germline CDR1 and CDR2 sequences are MGHDK and SYGVNS. V dropped 3 bases and J dropped 7 bases, with 10 bases sitting between them. The CDR3 totals 13 residues.

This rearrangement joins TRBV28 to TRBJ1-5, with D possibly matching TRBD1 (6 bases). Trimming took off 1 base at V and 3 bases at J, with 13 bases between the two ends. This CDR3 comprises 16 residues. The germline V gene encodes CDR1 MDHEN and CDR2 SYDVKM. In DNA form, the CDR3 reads TGTGCCAGCAGTTTATTTACCGGACAGTTCAATCAGCCCCAGCATTTT. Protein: CASSLFTGQFNQPQHF.

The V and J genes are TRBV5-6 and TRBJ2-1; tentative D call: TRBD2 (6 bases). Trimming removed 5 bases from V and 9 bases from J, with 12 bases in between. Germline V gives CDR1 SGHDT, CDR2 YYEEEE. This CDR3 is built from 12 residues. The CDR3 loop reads CASRLVGGEQFF. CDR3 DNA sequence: TGTGCCAGCAGACTCGTGGGAGGTGAGCAGTTCTTC.

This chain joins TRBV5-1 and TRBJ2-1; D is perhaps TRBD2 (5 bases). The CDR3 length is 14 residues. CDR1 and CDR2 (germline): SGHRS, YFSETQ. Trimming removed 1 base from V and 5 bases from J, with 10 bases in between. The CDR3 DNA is TGCGCCAGCAGCTTGTGGGAGCGGAACAATGAGCAGTTCTTC. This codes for CASSLWERNNEQFF. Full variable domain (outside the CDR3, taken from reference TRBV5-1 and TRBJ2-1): KAGVTQTPRYLIKTRGQQVTLSCSPISGHRSVSWYQQTPGQGLQFLFEYFSETQRNKGNFPGRFSGRQFSNSRSEMNVSTLELGDSALYLCASSLWERNNEQFFGPGTRLTVL.

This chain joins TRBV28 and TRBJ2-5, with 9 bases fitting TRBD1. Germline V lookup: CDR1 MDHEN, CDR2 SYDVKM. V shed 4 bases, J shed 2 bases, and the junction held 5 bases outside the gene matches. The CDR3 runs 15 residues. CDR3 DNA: TGTGCCAGCAGTTCCGGGACAGGGACTCAAGAGACCCAGTACTTC. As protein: CASSSGTGTQETQYF.

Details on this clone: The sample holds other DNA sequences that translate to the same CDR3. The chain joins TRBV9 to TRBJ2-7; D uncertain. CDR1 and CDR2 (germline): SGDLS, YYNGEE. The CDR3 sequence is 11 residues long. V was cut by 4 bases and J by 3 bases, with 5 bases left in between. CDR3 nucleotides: TGTGCCAGCAGCTCCAGCTACGAGCAGTACTTC. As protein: CASSSSYEQYF.

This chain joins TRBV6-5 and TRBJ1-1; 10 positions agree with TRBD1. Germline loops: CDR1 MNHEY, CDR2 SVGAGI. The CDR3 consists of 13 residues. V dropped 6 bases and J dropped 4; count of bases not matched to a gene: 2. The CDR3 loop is CASSGDRGTEAFF. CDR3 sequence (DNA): TGTGCCAGCAGCGGGGACAGGGGCACTGAAGCTTTCTTT.

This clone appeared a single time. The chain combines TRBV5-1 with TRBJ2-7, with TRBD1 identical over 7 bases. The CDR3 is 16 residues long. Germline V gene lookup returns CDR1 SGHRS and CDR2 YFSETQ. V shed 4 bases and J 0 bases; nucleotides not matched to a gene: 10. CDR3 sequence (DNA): TGCGCCAGCAGCCCGAGACAGGGCCCCAGCTCCTACGAGCAGTACTTC. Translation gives CASSPRQGPSSYEQYF.

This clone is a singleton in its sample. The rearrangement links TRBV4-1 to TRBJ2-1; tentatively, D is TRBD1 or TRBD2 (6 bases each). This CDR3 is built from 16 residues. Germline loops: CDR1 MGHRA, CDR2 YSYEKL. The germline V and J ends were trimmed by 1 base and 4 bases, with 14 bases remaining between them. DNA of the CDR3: TGCGCCAGCAGCCAAGCCAGAGGGGGGCTATACAATGAGCAGTTCTTC. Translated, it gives CASSQARGGLYNEQFF.

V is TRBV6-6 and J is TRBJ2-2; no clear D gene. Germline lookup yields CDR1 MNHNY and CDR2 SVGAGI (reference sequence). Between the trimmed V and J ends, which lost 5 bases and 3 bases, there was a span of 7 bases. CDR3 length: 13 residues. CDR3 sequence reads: CASSPGYTGELFF. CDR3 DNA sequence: TGTGCCAGCAGTCCCGGGTACACCGGGGAGCTGTTTTTT.

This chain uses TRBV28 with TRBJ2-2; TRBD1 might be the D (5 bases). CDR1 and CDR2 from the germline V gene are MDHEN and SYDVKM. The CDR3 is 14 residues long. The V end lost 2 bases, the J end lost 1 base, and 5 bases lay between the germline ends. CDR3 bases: TGTGCCAGCAGTTTACAGGGGAACACCGGGGAGCTGTTTTTT. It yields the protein CASSLQGNTGELFF.

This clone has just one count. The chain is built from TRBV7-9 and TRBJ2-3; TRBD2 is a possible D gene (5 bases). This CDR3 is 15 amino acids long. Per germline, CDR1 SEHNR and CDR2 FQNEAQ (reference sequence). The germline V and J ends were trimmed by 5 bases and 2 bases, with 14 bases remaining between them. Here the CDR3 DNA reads TGTGCCAGCAGCCCAGGAGCGGACCCCACAGATACGCAGTATTTT. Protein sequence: CASSPGADPTDTQYF.

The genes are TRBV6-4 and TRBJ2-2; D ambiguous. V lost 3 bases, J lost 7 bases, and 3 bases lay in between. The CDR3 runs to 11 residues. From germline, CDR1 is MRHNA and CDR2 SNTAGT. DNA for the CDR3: TGTGCCAGCAGTGAAGGCGGGGAGCTGTTTTTT. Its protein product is CASSEGGELFF.

As DNA, the CDR3 is TGTGCCAGCAGCTTCCCGGGACTAGCACATGAGCAGTTCTTC. Encoded protein: CASSFPGLAHEQFF. The chain is built from TRBV7-8 and TRBJ2-1, with TRBD2 identical over 9 bases. CDR3 size: 14 residues. V lost 3 bases and J lost 8; bases outside the gene matches: 5. CDR1 is SGHVS, CDR2 FQNEAQ, per germline.

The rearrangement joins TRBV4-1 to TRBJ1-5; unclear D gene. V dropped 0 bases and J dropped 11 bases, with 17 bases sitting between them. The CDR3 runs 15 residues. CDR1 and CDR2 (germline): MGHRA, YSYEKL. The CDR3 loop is CASSQDVGDSWAQHF. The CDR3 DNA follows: TGCGCCAGCAGCCAAGATGTCGGAGACTCTTGGGCCCAGCATTTT.

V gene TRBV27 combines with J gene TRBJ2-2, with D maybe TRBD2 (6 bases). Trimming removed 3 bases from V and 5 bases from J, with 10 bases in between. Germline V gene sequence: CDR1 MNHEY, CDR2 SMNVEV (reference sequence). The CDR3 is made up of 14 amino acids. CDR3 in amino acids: CASSFQGRTGELFF. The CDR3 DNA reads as TGTGCCAGCAGTTTCCAAGGGAGGACCGGGGAGCTGTTTTTT.

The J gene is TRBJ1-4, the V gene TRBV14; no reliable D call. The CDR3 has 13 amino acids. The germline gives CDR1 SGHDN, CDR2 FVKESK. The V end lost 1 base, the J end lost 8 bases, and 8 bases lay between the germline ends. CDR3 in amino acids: CASSQGRWEKLFF. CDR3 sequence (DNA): TGTGCCAGCAGCCAAGGGCGGTGGGAAAAACTGTTTTTT.

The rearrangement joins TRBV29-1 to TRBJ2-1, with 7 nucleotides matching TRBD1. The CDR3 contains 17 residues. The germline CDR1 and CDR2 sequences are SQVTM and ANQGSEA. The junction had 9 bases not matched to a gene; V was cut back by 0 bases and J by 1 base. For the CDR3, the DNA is TGCAGCGTTGAAGATCTTGCCAGGGGGATATCCTACAATGAGCAGTTCTTC. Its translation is CSVEDLARGISYNEQFF.

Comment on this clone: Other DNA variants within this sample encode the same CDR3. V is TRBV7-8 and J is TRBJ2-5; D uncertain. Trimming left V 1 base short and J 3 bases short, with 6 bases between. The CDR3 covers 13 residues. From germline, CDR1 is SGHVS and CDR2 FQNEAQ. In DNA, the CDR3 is TGTGCCAGCAGCTTAGGGTCCGAAGAGACCCAGTACTTC. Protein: CASSLGSEETQYF.